These 23 T cell receptor beta chains originate from one sample sequenced in a study of OX40 agonist ivuxolimab in advanced cancers. The library was obtained by the immunoSEQ multiplex PCR assay. Not all clones reach the TCRdb copy of this immuneACCESS table, which keeps in-frame sequences only. Checked studies attribute under half of the gap to unresolved V genes and leave the rest unexplained. The sample profile shows fewer than 100,000 clones; approximately 92% of them were found once. Around 0.19% of the sample comes from the top ten. The specimen comprised CD4+ or CD8+ T cells sorted from blood, sampled in a trial of the OX40 agonist ivuxolimab. These TCRs come from an adult with an advanced solid tumor such as melanoma, head and neck, liver or kidney cancer.

Worth noting for this clone: A read error may account for a junction end that differs from germline. This rearrangement joins TRBV5-4 to TRBJ1-2, with TRBD1 matching over 8 bases. This CDR3 is 12 amino acids long. Germline V gene sequence: CDR1 SGHNT, CDR2 YYREEE (reference sequence). CDR3 in DNA: TGTGCCAGCAGCTCCCCCCGGGACAGGTTAGAATTC. Translation gives CASSSPRDRLEF.

The chain carries TRBV6-6 and TRBJ1-1, with D uncertain. From germline, CDR1 is MNHNY and CDR2 SVGAGI (reference sequence). Trimming stripped 2 bases from V and 0 bases from J, with 4 bases between. This CDR3 spans 13 amino acids. Here the CDR3 reads CASSYQVNTEAFF. DNA of the CDR3: TGTGCCAGCAGTTACCAGGTGAACACTGAAGCTTTCTTT.

This chain links TRBV6-5 with TRBJ2-1; 8 nucleotides agree with TRBD2. Germline CDR1 is MNHEY and CDR2 is SVGAGI. This CDR3 comprises 15 residues. V gave up 6 bases and J gave up 2 bases; unmatched junction bases: 6. CDR3 sequence (DNA): TGTGCCAGCAGGAACAGCGGGAGAGCCTACAATGAGCAGTTCTTC. Its translation: CASRNSGRAYNEQFF.

V gene TRBV5-4 combines with J gene TRBJ1-6; D is uncertain. Germline values: CDR1 SGHNT, CDR2 YYREEE (reference sequence). The CDR3 consists of 15 residues. V was cut by 0 bases and J by 6 bases, with 10 bases left in between. For the CDR3, the DNA is TGTGCCAGCAGCTTGGTTGGTGGACGTAATTCACCCCTCCACTTT. Its protein is CASSLVGGRNSPLHF.

The CDR3 here is CASSSGPFSYEQYV. The DNA for the CDR3 is TGCGCCAGCAGCTCCGGACCGTTTTCCTACGAGCAGTACGTC. V is TRBV5-1 and J is TRBJ2-7, with D hard to call. Per germline, CDR1 SGHRS and CDR2 YFSETQ. The CDR3 length is 14 residues. V lost 3 bases, J lost 1 base, and 11 bases lay in between.

The genes are TRBV6-5 and TRBJ2-6, with no clear D. Germline loops: CDR1 MNHEY, CDR2 SVGAGI. The CDR3 consists of 15 residues. V shed 6 bases and J shed 0 bases, with 9 bases lying between them. DNA for the CDR3: TGTGCCAGCAGCTCGCGAAGCTCTGGGGCCAACGTCCTGACTTTC. The encoded protein is CASSSRSSGANVLTF.

V gene TRBV19 combines with J gene TRBJ1-2, with a possible D match to TRBD1 (5 bases). Germline assignment: CDR1 LNHDA and CDR2 SQIVND (reference sequence). Trimming left V 5 bases short and J 6 bases short, with 19 bases between. The CDR3 consists of 15 residues. The CDR3 coding sequence is TGTGCCAGTAGTGTCGACAGCGCCTCTCTCAATGGCTACACCTTC. Its protein product is CASSVDSASLNGYTF.

CDR3 in DNA: TGTGCCAGCAGACTCCGCTTAGGCGGCATTCAGTACTTC. It yields the protein CASRLRLGGIQYF. The V and J genes are TRBV7-2 and TRBJ2-4; D gene uncertain. Per germline, CDR1 SGHTA and CDR2 FQGNSA. Trimming removed 6 bases at V and 9 bases at J, with 15 bases between. There are 13 residues in the CDR3.

This sequence joins TRBV7-3 and TRBJ2-1, with 7 bases lining up with TRBD1. The CDR3 is made up of 18 amino acids. Looked up from germline, CDR1 is SGHTA and CDR2 is FQGTGA. The V gene end was trimmed by 1 base and the J gene end by 4 bases; junction bases not matched to a gene: 13. This chain's CDR3 is CASSLIRLRDSKYNEQFF. In DNA form, the CDR3 reads TGTGCCAGCAGCTTAATAAGGCTCCGGGACAGCAAATACAATGAGCAGTTCTTC.

V and J are TRBV19 and TRBJ2-3, with D possibly being TRBD2 (7 bases). V was trimmed by 7 bases and J by 1 base, leaving 18 bases between them. The CDR3 is 16 residues long. Germline loops: CDR1 LNHDA, CDR2 SQIVND (reference sequence). In DNA, the CDR3 is TGTGCCAGTAACCCAGGGGAGGGGCGCGGCACAGATACGCAGTATTTT. Protein: CASNPGEGRGTDTQYF.

The genes are TRBV18 and TRBJ2-7; D unclear. V lost 4 bases, J lost 2 bases, and 12 bases lay in between. The germline V gene encodes CDR1 KGHSH and CDR2 LQKENI. The CDR3 sequence is 14 residues long. CDR3 in amino acids: CASSLDVGAYEQYF. The CDR3 DNA is TGTGCCAGCTCACTTGACGTTGGTGCCTACGAGCAGTACTTC.

This clone was seen just once. V usage is TRBV11-3 and J usage is TRBJ1-2; D uncertain. CDR3 length: 16 amino acids. The V and J ends lost 4 bases and 3 bases respectively, with 18 bases between them. Germline values: CDR1 SGHNT, CDR2 YENEEA. The chain's CDR3 is CASSSYPARGYYGYTF. The CDR3, as DNA: TGTGCCAGCAGCTCTTATCCTGCCCGAGGGTACTATGGCTACACCTTC. The full variable domain, completed using reference TRBV11-3 and TRBJ1-2, is EAGVVQSPRYKIIEKKQPVAFWCNPISGHNTLYWYLQNLGQGPELLIRYENEEAVDDSQLPKDRFSAERLKGVDSTLKIQPAELGDSAVYLCASSSYPARGYYGYTFGSGTRLTVV.

V is TRBV9 and J is TRBJ1-4; no clear D gene. Germline assignment: CDR1 SGDLS and CDR2 YYNGEE. The CDR3 runs 16 residues. V lost 0 bases, J lost 5 bases, and 14 bases lay in between. The DNA of the CDR3 is TGTGCCAGCAGCGTAGGGTCCTACCCGGGCAATGAAAAACTGTTTTTT. Protein product: CASSVGSYPGNEKLFF.

This chain connects TRBV6-1 to TRBJ1-1; D uncertain. The length of the CDR3 is 13 residues. From germline, CDR1 is MNHNS and CDR2 SASEGT. The V end was cut by 8 bases, the J end by 5 bases, with 15 bases between. The CDR3 DNA sequence: TGTGCCAGCGAAAGAGGAATAGAGACTGAAGCTTTCTTT. This encodes CASERGIETEAFF.

The chain employs TRBV28 and TRBJ1-2, with D maybe TRBD1 (5 bases). The CDR3 spans 15 residues. The germline V gene has CDR1 MDHEN and CDR2 SYDVKM. V was pared by 6 bases and J by 4 bases, with 18 bases between. The CDR3 loop reads CASRPGPSPGYGYTF. For the CDR3, the DNA is TGTGCCAGCAGGCCGGGACCTAGTCCCGGCTATGGCTACACCTTC.

The V and J genes are TRBV7-9 and TRBJ2-5; 12 bases are a match to TRBD2. This CDR3 has 16 amino acids. Unmatched junction bases numbered 9, after V lost 5 bases and J lost 5 bases. Germline V lookup: CDR1 SEHNR, CDR2 FQNEAQ (reference sequence). The CDR3 sequence: CASSETSGGGIETQYF. The CDR3 DNA sequence: TGTGCCAGCAGCGAGACTAGCGGGGGCGGGATCGAGACCCAGTACTTC.

The chain employs TRBV5-1 and TRBJ2-3, with TRBD1 matching 10 bases. This CDR3 region has 14 residues. Germline-derived CDR1 and CDR2 are SGHRS and YFSETQ. V shed 3 bases, J shed 8 bases, and the junction held 6 bases outside the gene matches. This CDR3 is CASSSDRGLGTQYF. The CDR3 DNA follows: TGCGCCAGCAGCTCCGACAGGGGGCTCGGTACGCAGTATTTT. Combining the CDR3 with reference TRBV5-1 and TRBJ2-3 gives the whole variable domain KAGVTQTPRYLIKTRGQQVTLSCSPISGHRSVSWYQQTPGQGLQFLFEYFSETQRNKGNFPGRFSGRQFSNSRSEMNVSTLELGDSALYLCASSSDRGLGTQYFGPGTRLTVL.

The chain is built from TRBV5-1 and TRBJ1-2; no clear D gene. CDR3 length: 14 residues. The V end lost 0 bases, the J end lost 0 bases, and 6 bases lay between the germline ends. Germline lookup yields CDR1 SGHRS and CDR2 YFSETQ. CDR3 nucleotide sequence: TGCGCCAGCAGCTTGGCACCAGCTAACTATGGCTACACCTTC. Amino acids: CASSLAPANYGYTF.

This sequence joins TRBV7-9 and TRBJ1-1; D is ambiguous. The CDR3 contains 15 residues. Trimming took off 1 base at V and 0 bases at J, with 9 bases between the two ends. In germline, CDR1 is SEHNR, CDR2 FQNEAQ (reference sequence). CDR3 sequence: CASSLGAAMNTEAFF. CDR3 DNA sequence: TGTGCCAGCAGCTTAGGGGCAGCTATGAACACTGAAGCTTTCTTT.

This clone showed up just once. The rearrangement links TRBV19 to TRBJ2-2; D ambiguous. This CDR3 comprises 16 residues. From germline, CDR1 is LNHDA and CDR2 SQIVND (reference sequence). Deletions cut 8 bases from V and 2 bases from J, with 18 bases between. CDR3 nucleotide sequence: TGTGCCAGTGCCCACTCTTTGATGTTTAACACCGGGGAGCTGTTTTTT. Translated: CASAHSLMFNTGELFF.

The chain joins TRBV7-2 to TRBJ2-6, with a weak D call TRBD1 (5 bases). The germline V gene has CDR1 SGHTA and CDR2 FQGNSA. The CDR3 contains 15 residues. Deletions cut 1 base from V and 2 bases from J, with 6 bases between. The CDR3 loop is CASSLDRTGANVLTF. The CDR3 DNA follows: TGTGCCAGCAGCTTAGACAGGACTGGGGCCAACGTCCTGACTTTC.

The chain couples TRBV7-9 to TRBJ2-5, with no clear D. In germline, CDR1 is SEHNR, CDR2 FQNEAQ (reference sequence). The ends were cut back, 2 bases at V and 3 bases at J, with 10 bases in the middle. The CDR3 sequence is 14 residues long. CDR3: CASSLRLDEETQYF. In DNA, the CDR3 is TGTGCCAGCAGCTTACGGCTGGATGAAGAGACCCAGTACTTC.

V and J are TRBV7-3 and TRBJ1-1; TRBD1 is a possible D gene (6 bases). Between the trimmed V and J ends, which lost 3 bases and 3 bases, there was a span of 11 bases. Per the germline V gene, CDR1 is SGHTA and CDR2 is FQGTGA. The CDR3 sequence is 14 residues long. The CDR3 reads CASSFRGRDTEAFF. Here the CDR3 DNA reads TGTGCCAGCAGCTTCAGGGGAAGAGACACTGAAGCTTTCTTT.